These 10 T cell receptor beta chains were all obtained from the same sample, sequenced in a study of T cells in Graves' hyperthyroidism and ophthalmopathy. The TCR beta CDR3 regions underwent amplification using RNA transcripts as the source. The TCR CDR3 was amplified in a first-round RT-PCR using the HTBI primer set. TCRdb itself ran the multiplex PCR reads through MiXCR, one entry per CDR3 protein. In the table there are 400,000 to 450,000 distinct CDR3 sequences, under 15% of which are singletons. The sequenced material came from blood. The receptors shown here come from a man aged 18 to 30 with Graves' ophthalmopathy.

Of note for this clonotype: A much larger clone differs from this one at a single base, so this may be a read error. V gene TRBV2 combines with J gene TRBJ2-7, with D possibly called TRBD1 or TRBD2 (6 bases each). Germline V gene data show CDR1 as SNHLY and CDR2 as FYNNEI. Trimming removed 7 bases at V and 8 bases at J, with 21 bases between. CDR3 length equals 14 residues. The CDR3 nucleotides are TGTGCCAGCAAGAGGGTAGGGGGGCCGGGCAAGCAGTACTTC. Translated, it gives CASKRVGGPGKQYF.

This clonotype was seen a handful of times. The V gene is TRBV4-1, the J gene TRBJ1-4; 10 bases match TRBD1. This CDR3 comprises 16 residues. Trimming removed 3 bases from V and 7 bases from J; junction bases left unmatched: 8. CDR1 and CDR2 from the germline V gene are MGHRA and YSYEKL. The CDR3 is CASSHGMRTGGEKLFF. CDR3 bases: TGCGCCAGCAGCCATGGAATGAGGACAGGGGGTGAAAAACTGTTTTTT.

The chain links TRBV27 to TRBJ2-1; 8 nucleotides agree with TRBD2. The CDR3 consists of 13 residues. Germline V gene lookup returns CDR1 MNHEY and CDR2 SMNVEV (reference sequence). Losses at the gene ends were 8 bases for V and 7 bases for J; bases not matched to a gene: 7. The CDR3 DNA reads TGTGCCAGCTCGGCCGGGGGGGCTAATGAGCAGTTCTTC. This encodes CASSAGGANEQFF.

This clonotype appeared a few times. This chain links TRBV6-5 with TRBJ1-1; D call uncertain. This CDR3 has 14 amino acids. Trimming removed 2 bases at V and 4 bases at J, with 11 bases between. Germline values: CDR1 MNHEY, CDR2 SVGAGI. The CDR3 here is CASSYGTVLTEAFF. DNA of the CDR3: TGTGCCAGCAGTTACGGCACGGTCCTCACTGAAGCTTTCTTT.

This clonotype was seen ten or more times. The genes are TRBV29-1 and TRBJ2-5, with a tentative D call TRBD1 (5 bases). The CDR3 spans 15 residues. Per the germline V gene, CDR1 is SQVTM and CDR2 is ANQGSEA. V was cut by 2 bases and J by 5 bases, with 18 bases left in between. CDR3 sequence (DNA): TGCAGCGTTGAAAATACCCTCTCAGGGTGGGAGACCCAGTACTTC. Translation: CSVENTLSGWETQYF.

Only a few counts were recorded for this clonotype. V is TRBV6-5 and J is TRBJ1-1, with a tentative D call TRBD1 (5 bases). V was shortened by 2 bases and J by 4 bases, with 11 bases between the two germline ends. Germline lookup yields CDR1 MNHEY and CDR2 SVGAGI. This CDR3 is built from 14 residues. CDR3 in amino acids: CASSYGGIRTEAFF. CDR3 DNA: TGTGCCAGCAGTTACGGGGGAATACGCACTGAAGCTTTCTTT.

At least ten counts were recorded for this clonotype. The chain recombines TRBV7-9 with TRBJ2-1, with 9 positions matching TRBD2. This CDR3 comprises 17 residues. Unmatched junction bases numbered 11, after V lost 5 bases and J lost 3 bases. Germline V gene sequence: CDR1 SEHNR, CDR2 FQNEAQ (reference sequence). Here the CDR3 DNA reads TGTGCCAGCAGCGCAAGGGTGCGGGAGGGGGGCTACAATGAGCAGTTCTTC. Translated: CASSARVREGGYNEQFF.

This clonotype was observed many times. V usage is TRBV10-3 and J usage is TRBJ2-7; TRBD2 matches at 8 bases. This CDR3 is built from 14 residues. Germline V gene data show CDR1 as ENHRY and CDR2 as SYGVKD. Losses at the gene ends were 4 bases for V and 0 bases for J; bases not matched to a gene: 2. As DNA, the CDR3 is TGTGCCATCAGTGCGGGGACTAGCTCCTACGAGCAGTACTTC. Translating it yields CAISAGTSSYEQYF.

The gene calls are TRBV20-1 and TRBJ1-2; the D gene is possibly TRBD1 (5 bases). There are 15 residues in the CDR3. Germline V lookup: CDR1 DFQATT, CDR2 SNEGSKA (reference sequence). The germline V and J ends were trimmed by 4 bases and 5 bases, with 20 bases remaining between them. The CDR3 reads CSATDPIIGDYGYTF. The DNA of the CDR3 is TGCAGTGCTACAGACCCTATAATAGGGGATTATGGCTACACCTTC.

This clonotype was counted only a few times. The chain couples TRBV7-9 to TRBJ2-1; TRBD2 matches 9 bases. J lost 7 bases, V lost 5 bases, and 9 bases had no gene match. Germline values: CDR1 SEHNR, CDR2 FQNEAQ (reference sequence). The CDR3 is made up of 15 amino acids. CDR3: CASSVKAGGPNEQFF. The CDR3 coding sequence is TGTGCCAGCAGCGTCAAGGCGGGGGGGCCTAATGAGCAGTTCTTC.